The present TCR beta chain was sequenced within a study of OX40 agonist ivuxolimab in advanced cancers. Study details: Aged roughly 20 to 85 with a mean of approximately 57 years, they were more than 80% male. Three patients, one with hepatocellular carcinoma and two with cutaneous melanoma, achieved partial responses. Regarding the study as a whole: CD8+ T cells showed, on average, more clonal expansion than CD4+ cells. Among the lowest levels of clonal expansion were found in partial responders at 0.1-3.0 mg/kg.

Here immunoSEQ multiplex PCR was the method, and the copy in TCRdb shows in-frame clones only, minus some. The table has 30,000 to 40,000 clones, 82% seen once. This clone has a single count. The antigen is not known. The CDR3 has 15 amino acids. Germline CDR1 is SGHRS and CDR2 is YFSETQ. Trimming cost V 2 bases and J 2 bases; bases outside gene matches: 4. The source was CD4+ or CD8+ T cells sorted from blood, collected in a trial of the OX40 agonist ivuxolimab. The TCR comes from an adult with an advanced solid tumor such as melanoma, head and neck, liver or kidney cancer. The gene calls are TRBV5-1 and TRBJ2-7; 10 positions agree with TRBD1. The CDR3 protein is CASSLGTGDAYEQYF. The CDR3 bases are TGCGCCAGCAGCTTAGGGACAGGGGACGCCTACGAGCAGTACTTC.